Below, 10 T cell receptor beta chains from the same sample are listed, as sequenced in a study of blood T cells in healthy people across ages. Using a J-beta primer mix together with a sample-barcoded 5' primer, a second PCR was run for about 6 to 11 cycles. TCRdb redid the calling of the 5' RACE reads with MiXCR, one entry per CDR3 protein. Of 550,000 to 750,000 distinct CDR3 sequences listed, over 20% are singletons. The sequencing sample was made of blood. These receptors came from a man between 65 and 80 years old in good health.

This chain connects TRBV9 to TRBJ1-1, with D unresolved. The CDR3 is made up of 14 amino acids. In germline, CDR1 is SGDLS, CDR2 YYNGEE. Trimming cost V 3 bases and J 5 bases, with 14 bases left between them. CDR3 nucleotide sequence: TGTGCCAGCAGCGCTGGGGTTTCGGGGACTGAAGCTTTCTTT. Encoded protein: CASSAGVSGTEAFF.

CDR3 coding DNA: TGTGCCAGCTCACCAGGGCGGGGCGAAAAACTGTTTTTT. Protein product: CASSPGRGEKLFF. The chain employs TRBV18 and TRBJ1-4; D possibly corresponds to TRBD1 (5 bases). Trimming removed 2 bases from V and 8 bases from J, with 9 bases in between. This CDR3 is built from 13 residues. Germline-derived CDR1 and CDR2 are KGHSH and LQKENI.

A few counts support this clonotype. The rearrangement links TRBV10-3 to TRBJ2-5, with 11 bases identical to TRBD1. The J call is doubtful: the DNA matches TRBJ2-1 better. From germline, CDR1 is ENHRY and CDR2 SYGVKD. This CDR3 comprises 14 residues. The CDR3: CAISGDRGVDEQFF. CDR3 DNA: TGTGCCATCAGTGGGGACAGGGGGGTGGATGAGCAGTTCTTC.

The DNA of the CDR3 is TGTGCCAGCAGTTTATCGTCAGGGGGCAGGCCCGGGGAGCTGTTTTTT. Its translation: CASSLSSGGRPGELFF. This rearrangement joins TRBV27 to TRBJ2-2, with TRBD1 matching over 8 bases. CDR1 and CDR2 from the germline V gene are MNHEY and SMNVEV (reference sequence). With V trimmed by 0 bases and J by 6 bases, 6 bases remained unmatched. This CDR3 region has 16 residues.

This clonotype was counted ten times or more. The V gene is TRBV20-1, the J gene TRBJ2-1, with 12 bases that match TRBD2. V shed 2 bases, J shed 5 bases, and the junction held 10 bases outside the gene matches. Germline assignment: CDR1 DFQATT and CDR2 SNEGSKA (reference sequence). The CDR3 loop spans 17 amino acids. In DNA, the CDR3 is TGCAGTGCTAGACCCATGCCACTAGCGGGAGGAAACAATGAGCAGTTCTTC. It codes for CSARPMPLAGGNNEQFF.

The table lists this clonotype with a few counts. V gene TRBV14 combines with J gene TRBJ2-3; D unresolved. The CDR3 consists of 14 residues. The V gene lost 3 bases and the J gene lost 9 bases, with 16 bases spanning the gap. Germline V gene lookup returns CDR1 SGHDN and CDR2 FVKESK. The CDR3 here is CASSQAGPRSTQYF. The CDR3, as DNA: TGTGCCAGCAGCCAGGCCGGACCGAGATCGACGCAGTATTTT.

The V and J genes are TRBV11-1 and TRBJ2-7, with TRBD1 as a possible D gene (5 bases). This CDR3 has 13 residues. Per germline, CDR1 SGHAT and CDR2 FQDESV (reference sequence). The germline V and J ends were trimmed by 5 bases and 0 bases, with 8 bases remaining between them. CDR3 sequence reads: CASSRQYSYEQYF. In DNA, the CDR3 is TGTGCCAGCAGCCGACAGTACTCCTACGAGCAGTACTTC.

The gene calls are TRBV6-6 and TRBJ1-6; D call uncertain. With 5 bases removed from V and 5 bases from J, the gap between germline ends came to 13 bases. The CDR3 sequence is 15 residues long. Germline CDR1 reads MNHNY; CDR2 reads SVGAGI (reference sequence). Here the CDR3 reads CASSTLRSDNSPLHF. The CDR3 nucleotides are TGTGCCAGCAGTACCCTCAGAAGTGATAATTCACCCCTCCACTTT.

The V gene is TRBV7-2, the J gene TRBJ2-5; TRBD1 might be the D (5 bases). The V end was cut by 3 bases, the J end by 5 bases, with 13 bases between. CDR1 is SGHTA and CDR2 is FQGNSA in the germline V gene. The CDR3 consists of 14 residues. In nucleotides, the CDR3 is TGTGCCAGCAGCTTGGAAGTAGCAGGGGAGACCCAGTACTTC. Its translation is CASSLEVAGETQYF. Complete variable domain (other parts from reference TRBV7-2 and TRBJ2-5): GAGVSQSPSNKVTEKGKDVELRCDPISGHTALYWYRQSLGQGLEFLIYFQGNSAPDKSGLPSDRFSAERTGGSVSTLTIQRTQQEDSAVYLCASSLEVAGETQYFGPGTRLLVL.

This clonotype was seen ten or more times. The rearrangement uses TRBV7-6 and TRBJ2-7, with 9 bases that match TRBD2. The germline V gene has CDR1 SGHVS and CDR2 FNYEAQ. The CDR3 runs 16 residues. V dropped 4 bases and J dropped 6; count of bases not matched to a gene: 13. The CDR3 sequence is CASSSSIGTSRSEQYF. CDR3 DNA sequence: TGTGCCAGCAGCTCTTCAATCGGGACTAGCCGATCCGAGCAGTACTTC.